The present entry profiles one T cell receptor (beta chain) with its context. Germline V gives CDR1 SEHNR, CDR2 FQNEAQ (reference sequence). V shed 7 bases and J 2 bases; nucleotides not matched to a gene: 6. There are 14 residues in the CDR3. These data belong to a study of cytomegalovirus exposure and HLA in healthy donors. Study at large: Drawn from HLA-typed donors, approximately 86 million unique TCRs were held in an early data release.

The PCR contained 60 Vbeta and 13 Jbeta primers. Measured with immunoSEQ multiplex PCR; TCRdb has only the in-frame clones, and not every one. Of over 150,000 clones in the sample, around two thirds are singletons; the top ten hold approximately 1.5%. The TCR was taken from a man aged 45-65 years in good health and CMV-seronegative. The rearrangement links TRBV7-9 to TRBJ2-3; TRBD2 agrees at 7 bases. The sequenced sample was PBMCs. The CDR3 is CASTSGLYTDTQYF. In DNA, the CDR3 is TGTGCCAGCACTAGCGGACTTTACACAGATACGCAGTATTTT. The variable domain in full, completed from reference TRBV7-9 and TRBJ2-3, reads DTGVSQNPRHKITKRGQNVTFRCDPISEHNRLYWYRQTLGQGPEFLTYFQNEAQLEKSRLLSDRFSAERPKGSFSTLEIQRTEQGDSAMYLCASTSGLYTDTQYFGPGTRLTVL.